This is a list of T cell receptor beta chains from one sample in a study of shared clonotypes between healthy human individuals. The table came from immunoSEQ multiplex PCR; TCRdb's copy has only in-frame clones and leaves some out. The sample has around 600,000 clones, roughly 95% seen once; the top ten hold approximately 0.11%. The sample taken for sequencing was naive CD8+ T cells sorted from blood. These receptors came from a woman younger than 45 in good health. CDR3s include the opening cysteine and the closing phenylalanine or tryptophan. A D gene is named only where the DNA matches it firmly. Clone size is given for some rows only: seen once, a few or many times, or a class if the clone is expanded.

CASSENRGRHNEQFF | TGCGCCAGCAGTGAGAACAGGGGGAGACATAATGAGCAGTTCTTC | TRBD1 | - | TRBJ2-1 | TRBV10-1
CASSLGEGSSYEQYF | TGTGCCAGCAGCTTGGGGGAGGGTTCCTCCTACGAGCAGTACTTC | TRBD2 | - | TRBJ2-7 | TRBV5-8
CASRGTSGNSYEQYF | TGCGCCAGCAGGGGGACTAGCGGGAACTCCTACGAGCAGTACTTC | TRBD2 | - | TRBJ2-7 | TRBV10-1
CASSLYQGNQPQHF | TGTGCCAGCAGCTTGTATCAGGGCAATCAGCCCCAGCATTTT | - | - | TRBJ1-5 | TRBV5-5
CASSLAGAGARWEQYF | TGTGCCAGCAGCTTGGCCGGGGCGGGAGCCCGATGGGAGCAGTACTTC | TRBD2 | - | TRBJ2-7 | TRBV5-6
CASSLGQTYEQYF | TGTGCCAGCAGTTTGGGGCAGACCTACGAGCAGTACTTC | - | - | TRBJ2-7 | TRBV27
CASSPWTSGTYEQYF | TGTGCCAGCAGCCCGTGGACTAGCGGGACTTACGAGCAGTACTTC | TRBD2 | - | TRBJ2-7 | TRBV9
CASSPRRLAGGNNEQFF | TGTGCCAGCAGTCCGAGGAGACTAGCGGGAGGGAACAATGAGCAGTTCTTC | TRBD2 | - | TRBJ2-1 | TRBV27
CASSYSGTANTEAFF | TGTGCCAGCAGTTATTCCGGGACAGCGAACACTGAAGCTTTCTTT | TRBD1 | once | TRBJ1-1 | TRBV28
CASSLGRLAGGVQETQYF | TGTGCCAGCAGTTTAGGCCGTCTCGCGGGAGGGGTCCAAGAGACCCAGTACTTC | TRBD2 | - | TRBJ2-5 | TRBV28
CASSSNRVPPNQPQHF | TGTGCCAGCAGTTCAAATCGCGTCCCCCCCAATCAGCCCCAGCATTTT | - | - | TRBJ1-5 | TRBV27
CASSQGQGAGETQYF | TGTGCCAGCAGCCAGGGACAGGGGGCTGGAGAGACCCAGTACTTC | TRBD1 | - | TRBJ2-5 | TRBV4-2
CASSQGRQNTEAFF | TGCGCCAGCAGCCAAGGGCGCCAGAACACTGAAGCTTTCTTT | - | - | TRBJ1-1 | TRBV4-1
CASSDRSSYEQYF | TGTGCCAGCAGCGACAGGAGCTCCTACGAGCAGTACTTC | - | - | TRBJ2-7 | TRBV27
CASSSRGLRTNEQFF | TGTGCCAGCAGCTCTAGGGGGCTTCGAACCAATGAGCAGTTCTTC | TRBD1 | - | TRBJ2-1 | TRBV13
CASNSNTGELFF | TGTGCCAGTAACTCAAACACCGGGGAGCTGTTTTTT | - | - | TRBJ2-2 | TRBV19
CASSLSTENYGYTF | TGTGCCAGCAGTTTATCTACAGAAAACTATGGCTACACCTTC | - | once | TRBJ1-2 | TRBV28
CASSPGTHNEQFF | TGTGCCAGCAGTCCCGGGACACACAATGAGCAGTTCTTC | - | - | TRBJ2-1 | TRBV27
CASSLVAGSGNTIYF | TGTGCCAGCAGTTTAGTGGCAGGGTCTGGAAACACCATATATTTT | - | - | TRBJ1-3 | TRBV27
CAWSGSGAEAFF | TGTGCCTGGAGTGGCTCGGGAGCTGAAGCTTTCTTT | - | - | TRBJ1-1 | TRBV30
CASSPIRGDEQYF | TGTGCCAGCAGTCCAATCAGGGGCGACGAGCAGTACTTC | - | - | TRBJ2-7 | TRBV28
CASSLNFRVTQYF | TGTGCCAGCAGCTTGAACTTCAGAGTGACCCAGTACTTC | - | - | TRBJ2-5 | TRBV7-8
CASSQGPGGPGSYEQYF | TGCGCCAGCAGCCAAGGACCGGGAGGGCCTGGGTCCTACGAGCAGTACTTC | TRBD2 | - | TRBJ2-7 | TRBV4-1
CAPPEGVYEQYF | TGTGCCCCACCGGAGGGGGTCTACGAGCAGTACTTC | - | - | TRBJ2-7 | TRBV6-1
CASSPTLSYNEQFF | TGTGCCAGCAGCCCCACTCTCTCCTACAATGAGCAGTTCTTC | - | - | TRBJ2-1 | TRBV5-6
CASSLPPLGEQYF | TGTGCCAGCAGCTTGCCCCCCCTCGGCGAGCAGTACTTC | - | - | TRBJ2-7 | TRBV5-4
CASSGVVYEQYF | TGTGCCAGCAGTGGTGTAGTTTACGAGCAGTACTTC | - | - | TRBJ2-7 | TRBV2
CASSPGTGPYGGYTF | TGTGCCAGCAGTCCAGGGACGGGACCCTATGGTGGCTACACCTTC | - | few | TRBJ1-2 | TRBV27
CASSFSGSNEQFF | TGTGCCAGCAGTTTCAGCGGGTCCAATGAGCAGTTCTTC | - | - | TRBJ2-1 | TRBV27
CASSVALASSYNEQFF | TGTGCCAGCAGCGTAGCACTAGCTAGCTCCTACAATGAGCAGTTCTTC | - | - | TRBJ2-1 | TRBV9
CASSKPRVGEGYNEQFF | TGTGCCAGCAGCAAACCTCGTGTGGGTGAGGGATACAATGAGCAGTTCTTC | - | - | TRBJ2-1 | TRBV7-9
CASSFMTGANTGELFF | TGTGCCAGCAGTTTTATGACCGGGGCGAACACCGGGGAGCTGTTTTTT | - | - | TRBJ2-2 | TRBV28
CASSPPPGQGFGEQYF | TGTGCCAGCAGTCCACCCCCGGGACAGGGTTTTGGTGAGCAGTACTTC | TRBD1 | - | TRBJ2-7 | TRBV27
CASSESWGRNTGELFF | TGTGCCAGCAGTGAAAGTTGGGGGAGGAACACCGGGGAGCTGTTTTTT | - | - | TRBJ2-2 | TRBV2
CASDDAGIGEKLFF | TGTGCCAGTGACGACGCCGGGATTGGGGAAAAACTGTTTTTT | - | - | TRBJ1-4 | TRBV19
CASSPRRGSGETQYF | TGTGCCAGCAGCCCCCGTCGCGGGAGTGGCGAGACCCAGTACTTC | TRBD2 | - | TRBJ2-5 | TRBV4-2
CASSLAPTLGNEQFF | TGTGCCAGCAGTTTAGCCCCGACTCTTGGGAATGAGCAGTTCTTC | - | - | TRBJ2-1 | TRBV27
CAITGGIYNEQFF | TGTGCCATCACAGGGGGAATCTACAATGAGCAGTTCTTC | TRBD1 | - | TRBJ2-1 | TRBV10-3
CASSIHRDSLNTEAFF | TGCGCCAGCAGCATCCACAGGGATAGTTTGAACACTGAAGCTTTCTTT | - | - | TRBJ1-1 | TRBV5-1
CASSVWDSSNQPQHF | TGTGCCAGTAGTGTCTGGGACAGTAGCAATCAGCCCCAGCATTTT | TRBD1 | few | TRBJ1-5 | TRBV19
CASRVGSYEQYF | TGTGCCAGCAGAGTCGGCTCCTACGAGCAGTACTTC | - | - | TRBJ2-7 | TRBV28